The entry below gives a single T cell receptor (beta chain) sequence along with its context. Its antigen is currently unknown. The entry originates in a study of T-cell memory formation after mild COVID-19. Broader study findings: Pre-infection memory harbored some responding clones, suggesting cross-reactive memory joined. Clones shrinking from day 15 to 85 showed even CD4/CD8 mixes; later expanders tilted CD4+. Confirmation was lacking for SARS-CoV-2 specificity of second-wave clones that peaked on day 37. Chiefly within CM and EM were the contracting CD4+ clones; CD8+ ones were within EMRA.

Trimming removed 0 bases at V and 0 bases at J, with 13 bases between. The CDR3 contains 17 residues. Germline V gives CDR1 LGHNA, CDR2 YSLEER. Using its own MiXCR run on the 5' RACE reads, TCRdb lists one record per CDR3 protein. The sample shows around 420,000 distinct CDR3 sequences, less than 25% of them seen only once. Specimen: PBMCs or a T cell subset sorted from them (not recorded which). This receptor was identified in an adult woman who had mild COVID-19 (a few samples of this study predate the infection). Cell type and time point are not known. The chain carries TRBV4-3 and TRBJ2-3; tentatively, D is TRBD1 or TRBD2 (5 bases each). For the CDR3, the DNA is TGCGCCAGCAGCCAAGATAGGGGAGCTTGGAGCACAGATACGCAGTATTTT. Protein: CASSQDRGAWSTDTQYF.